This T cell receptor (beta chain) was captured in a study of breast tumors, draining lymph nodes, adjacent tissues. Overall study results and limits: Data fit most tumor T cells coming from lymph node, expanding in tumor. Tumor repertoires ranked between lymph nodes and nontumor tissue in diversity, with V and J gene preferences. Tumor T cell lymph node origin was a supported hypothesis, not proven. Luminal-like breast cancer showed significantly greater tumor-nontumor repertoire similarity than basal-like breast cancer did.

TCRdb fed the multiplex PCR reads into MiXCR, producing one record per CDR3 protein. In the table there are some 31,000 distinct CDR3 sequences, about 63% of which are singletons. Worth noting for this clonotype: Its cognate antigen is unknown.

The germline V and J ends were trimmed by 6 bases and 5 bases, with 4 bases remaining between them. The CDR3 sequence is 10 residues long. Per the germline V gene, CDR1 is SNHLY and CDR2 is FYNNEI. The J gene is TRBJ1-1, the V gene TRBV2; D is undetermined. This TCR was sampled from a female donor with breast cancer. Some clones in this sample may be carry-over from other donors' samples. The sample comprised breast tumor tissue. The CDR3 reads CASRGTEAFF. In DNA, the CDR3 is TGTGCCAGCAGGGGGACTGAAGCTTTCTTT.